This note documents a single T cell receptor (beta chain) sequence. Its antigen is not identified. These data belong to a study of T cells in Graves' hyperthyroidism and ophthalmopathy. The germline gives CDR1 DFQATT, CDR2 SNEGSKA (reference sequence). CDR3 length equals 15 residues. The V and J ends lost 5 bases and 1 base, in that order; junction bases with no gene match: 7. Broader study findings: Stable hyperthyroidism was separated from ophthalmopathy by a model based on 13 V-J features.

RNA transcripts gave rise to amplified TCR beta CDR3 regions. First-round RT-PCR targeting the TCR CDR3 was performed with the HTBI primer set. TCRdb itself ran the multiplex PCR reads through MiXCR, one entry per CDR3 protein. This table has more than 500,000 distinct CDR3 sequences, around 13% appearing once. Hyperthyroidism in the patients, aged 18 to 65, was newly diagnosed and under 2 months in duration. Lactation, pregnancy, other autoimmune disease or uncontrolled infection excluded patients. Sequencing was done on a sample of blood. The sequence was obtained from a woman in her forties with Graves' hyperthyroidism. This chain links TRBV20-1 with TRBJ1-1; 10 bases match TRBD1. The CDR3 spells CSAHAGTGANTEAFF. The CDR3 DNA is TGCAGTGCTCATGCCGGGACAGGGGCGAACACTGAAGCTTTCTTT.